This T cell receptor beta chain was sequenced for a study of PD-1 blockade in classical Hodgkin lymphoma. Produced via immunoSEQ multiplex PCR; TCRdb's table is partial and in-frame only. Here the sample spans 75,000 to 100,000 clones, more than 85% being singletons. Time point given: cycle 4 day 1 (C4D1), after five to seven weeks of nivolumab. No patient escaped relapse after autologous stem cell transplantation, and brentuximab vedotin exposure varied. The V and J ends lost 4 bases and 7 bases, in that order; junction bases with no gene match: 5. Germline V gives CDR1 MNHNY, CDR2 SVGAGI (reference sequence). The CDR3 contains 14 residues.

The origin of this receptor is a human donor with classical Hodgkin lymphoma. This chain connects TRBV6-6 to TRBJ1-2, with 11 bases lining up with TRBD1. The specimen comprised peripheral blood mononuclear cells (PBMCs), sampled before the fourth cycle of nivolumab. CDR3 nucleotide sequence: TGTGCCAGCAGTTGGGGACAGGGGGAGGTTGGCTACACCTTC. Translating it yields CASSWGQGEVGYTF.